A single sample gave rise to the 30 T cell receptor beta chains below, sequenced in a study of a mutant IDH1 vaccine in newly diagnosed glioma. The assay was immunoSEQ multiplex PCR, and TCRdb's table has in-frame clones only and misses some. Among about 96,000 clones listed, around three quarters were seen once. Time point given: baseline, week 1 (first vaccination visit). The treatment is: pre-vaccination baseline after standard-of-care therapy. Sequencing used PBMCs, obtained from a glioma patient treated with radiotherapy, temozolomide or both. These receptors came from a man aged 35-49 years with glioma.

The chain is built from TRBV7-9 and TRBJ2-3; the D is unclear. CDR1 and CDR2 from the germline V gene are SEHNR and FQNEAQ (reference sequence). The V end lost 5 bases, the J end lost 11 bases, and 17 bases lay between the germline ends. The CDR3 runs 13 residues. The chain's CDR3 is CASSPTVQTGQYF. In nucleotides, the CDR3 is TGTGCCAGCAGCCCGACGGTTCAAACGGGGCAGTATTTT.

The chain is built from TRBV9 and TRBJ2-1; 10 bases line up with TRBD2. Trimming at V came to 1 base and at J to 5 bases, leaving 3 bases not matched to a gene. Germline V lookup: CDR1 SGDLS, CDR2 YYNGEE. This CDR3 has 15 amino acids. DNA for the CDR3: TGTGCCAGCAGCGTATTAGCGGGAGGTAACAATGAGCAGTTCTTC. This encodes CASSVLAGGNNEQFF.

This clone appeared once. The V and J genes are TRBV9 and TRBJ2-1, with 7 bases fitting TRBD1. CDR1 is SGDLS, CDR2 YYNGEE, per germline. V lost 0 bases, J lost 11 bases, and 5 bases stayed unmatched. CDR3 length: 13 amino acids. The DNA of the CDR3 is TGTGCCAGCAGCGTAGTCGGACAGGATAAGCAGTTCTTC. This translates into CASSVVGQDKQFF.

The chain has TRBV6-5 and TRBJ2-7; D remains ambiguous. The CDR3 is made up of 13 amino acids. V was trimmed by 3 bases and J by 2 bases, leaving 8 bases between them. From germline, CDR1 is MNHEY and CDR2 SVGAGI. The CDR3 loop reads CASSYLGAYEQYF. The CDR3 DNA sequence: TGTGCCAGCAGTTATCTCGGTGCCTACGAGCAGTACTTC.

CDR3: CASSSLPGQGAYEQYF. The CDR3 DNA sequence: TGCGCCAGCAGCTCGCTGCCGGGACAGGGGGCCTACGAGCAGTACTTC. This rearrangement joins TRBV5-1 to TRBJ2-7; 11 nucleotides agree with TRBD1. V trimming: 3 bases; J trimming: 2 bases; junction bases outside the gene matches: 7. The CDR3 is 16 amino acids. Germline V gene sequence: CDR1 SGHRS, CDR2 YFSETQ.

This chain uses TRBV10-3 with TRBJ2-3; D gene uncertain. Germline values: CDR1 ENHRY, CDR2 SYGVKD. The V end was cut by 2 bases, the J end by 5 bases, with 11 bases between. This CDR3 spans 14 amino acids. CDR3 sequence: CAISEPKTGDTQYF. DNA of the CDR3: TGTGCCATCAGTGAGCCGAAGACTGGAGATACGCAGTATTTT.

The gene calls are TRBV19 and TRBJ1-5; 12 nucleotides match TRBD1. The CDR3 length is 17 residues. The ends lost 5 bases at V and 4 bases at J; junction bases unmatched: 9. Germline CDR1 is LNHDA and CDR2 is SQIVND (reference sequence). The CDR3 coding sequence is TGTGCCAGTAGTCCTTGGGACAGGGGGCGAGCGAATCAGCCCCAGCATTTT. Its translation is CASSPWDRGRANQPQHF. Full variable domain (missing parts from reference TRBV19 and TRBJ1-5): DGGITQSPKYLFRKEGQNVTLSCEQNLNHDAMYWYRQDPGQGLRLIYYSQIVNDFQKGDIAEGYSVSREKKESFPLTVTSAQKNPTAFYLCASSPWDRGRANQPQHFGDGTRLSIL.

Only a few counts were recorded for this clone. The V call is TRBV2, the J call TRBJ1-5; no firm D call. Germline values: CDR1 SNHLY, CDR2 FYNNEI. The CDR3 sequence is 16 residues long. V lost 1 base and J 7 bases, leaving 17 bases between the germline ends. In DNA form, the CDR3 reads TGTGCCAGCAGTGAAGTGGGCCTCCTCCGGGCACAGCCCCAGCATTTT. Translation gives CASSEVGLLRAQPQHF. Variable domain in full (rest from reference TRBV2 and TRBJ1-5): EPEVTQTPSHQVTQMGQEVILRCVPISNHLYFYWYRQILGQKVEFLVSFYNNEISEKSEIFDDQFSVERPDGSNFTLKIRSTKLEDSAMYFCASSEVGLLRAQPQHFGDGTRLSIL.

In DNA form, the CDR3 reads TGTGCCAGCAGCTTAGATATCGGCAGCTCCTACGAGCAGTACTTC. It is translated as CASSLDIGSSYEQYF. The rearrangement uses TRBV7-8 and TRBJ2-7; D gene ambiguous. In germline, CDR1 is SGHVS, CDR2 FQNEAQ. The CDR3 totals 15 residues. The V end was cut by 1 base, the J end by 0 bases, with 10 bases between.

The rearrangement uses TRBV7-9 and TRBJ2-7; maybe TRBD1 (6 bases). The CDR3 contains 11 residues. V was shortened by 6 bases and J by 6 bases, with 9 bases between the two germline ends. The V gene's germline CDR1 is SEHNR and CDR2 FQNEAQ (reference sequence). CDR3 protein: CASRTGSEQYF. CDR3 nucleotide sequence: TGTGCCAGCAGAACAGGGTCCGAGCAGTACTTC.

This sequence joins TRBV4-3 and TRBJ1-3; 7 bases fit TRBD1. The length of the CDR3 is 15 residues. Germline assignment: CDR1 LGHNA and CDR2 YSLEER. The ends lost 0 bases at V and 8 bases at J; junction bases unmatched: 7. CDR3 region: CASSQDLVGQDTIYF. The CDR3 DNA follows: TGCGCCAGCAGCCAAGACCTTGTTGGACAGGACACCATATATTTT.

V usage is TRBV7-2 and J usage is TRBJ2-1, with D possibly matching TRBD1 (6 bases). The length of the CDR3 is 15 residues. CDR1 and CDR2 (germline): SGHTA, FQGNSA. Trimming took off 4 bases at V and 4 bases at J, with 14 bases between the two ends. The CDR3 spells CASSSTGTSYNEQFF. The CDR3 nucleotides read TGTGCCAGCAGCTCCACAGGGACCTCTTACAATGAGCAGTTCTTC. The whole variable domain, filled in from reference TRBV7-2 and TRBJ2-1, reads GAGVSQSPSNKVTEKGKDVELRCDPISGHTALYWYRQSLGQGLEFLIYFQGNSAPDKSGLPSDRFSAERTGGSVSTLTIQRTQQEDSAVYLCASSSTGTSYNEQFFGPGTRLTVL.

This clone was counted between two and nine times. The J gene is TRBJ1-1, the V gene TRBV29-1; possibly TRBD1 for D (6 bases). This CDR3 has 13 residues. The V end lost 4 bases, the J end lost 0 bases, and 9 bases lay between the germline ends. Per the germline V gene, CDR1 is SQVTM and CDR2 is ANQGSEA. The CDR3 DNA reads as TGCAGCGTTGGTGGACAGTTGAACACTGAAGCTTTCTTT. This gives the protein CSVGGQLNTEAFF.

This sequence joins TRBV19 and TRBJ2-3; a possible D gene is TRBD1 (6 bases). CDR3 length: 13 amino acids. CDR1 is LNHDA and CDR2 is SQIVND in the germline V gene (reference sequence). V lost 6 bases and J 5 bases, leaving 12 bases between the germline ends. This CDR3 is CASRKNREDTQYF. In DNA form, the CDR3 reads TGTGCCAGTAGAAAAAACAGGGAAGATACGCAGTATTTT.

This clone was seen just once. V and J are TRBV5-6 and TRBJ2-5; D call uncertain. The CDR3 sequence is 11 residues long. Between the trimmed V and J ends, which lost 1 base and 13 bases, there was a span of 11 bases. Germline V CDR1 and CDR2: SGHDT, YYEEEE. CDR3 sequence (DNA): TGTGCCAGCAGCTTGCAGGTTTCACCGTACTTC. The encoded protein is CASSLQVSPYF.

The rearrangement joins TRBV19 to TRBJ1-3; a weak D match, TRBD1 (5 bases). Germline-derived CDR1 and CDR2 are LNHDA and SQIVND (reference sequence). Trimming removed 4 bases from V and 2 bases from J, with 6 bases in between. The CDR3 runs to 13 residues. Here the CDR3 reads CASSTGTGNTIYF. In DNA form, the CDR3 reads TGTGCCAGTAGTACAGGGACTGGAAACACCATATATTTT.

This chain connects TRBV5-4 to TRBJ1-1; 8 bases map to TRBD1. The germline CDR1 and CDR2 sequences are SGHNT and YYREEE (reference sequence). The CDR3 consists of 15 residues. V lost 6 bases to trimming and J lost 11 bases; unmatched junction nucleotides: 18. The CDR3 DNA reads TGTGCCAGCACCCCCGATGGGCAGGGGGCAATGGGGGCTTTCTTT. Protein: CASTPDGQGAMGAFF.

V gene TRBV7-2 combines with J gene TRBJ2-5; perhaps TRBD2 as D (6 bases). V lost 1 base, J lost 3 bases, and 15 bases lay in between. Germline V gene sequence: CDR1 SGHTA, CDR2 FQGNSA. The CDR3 consists of 16 residues. The CDR3 DNA is TGTGCCAGCAGCTTAGGGGGCCTACGCGGGGAAGAGACCCAGTACTTC. Its translation: CASSLGGLRGEETQYF.

The chain uses TRBV6-1 and TRBJ1-5; D not resolved. The CDR3 consists of 13 residues. V was cut by 5 bases and J by 1 base, with 6 bases left in between. Germline V gene data show CDR1 as MNHNS and CDR2 as SASEGT. The CDR3 loop reads CASSHQSNQPQHF. Written as DNA, the CDR3 is TGTGCCAGCAGTCACCAGAGCAATCAGCCCCAGCATTTT.

The chain is built from TRBV7-6 and TRBJ2-7; 12 positions agree with TRBD2. J lost 3 bases, V lost 1 base, and 1 base had no gene match. Germline V gene lookup returns CDR1 SGHVS and CDR2 FNYEAQ. The CDR3 is made up of 15 amino acids. The CDR3 sequence is CASSLVTSGGYEQYF. The CDR3 DNA is TGTGCCAGCAGCTTAGTGACTAGCGGGGGCTACGAGCAGTACTTC.

The chain combines TRBV7-9 with TRBJ2-1, with 7 bases identical to TRBD2. The J segment lost 4 bases and the V segment lost 2 bases, leaving 8 bases of the junction unmatched. The CDR3 contains 16 residues. Germline V lookup: CDR1 SEHNR, CDR2 FQNEAQ (reference sequence). DNA of the CDR3: TGTGCCAGCAGCTTATCGTGGAGGGAGGGTTACAATGAGCAGTTCTTC. Protein: CASSLSWREGYNEQFF.

The rearrangement uses TRBV2 and TRBJ2-3; 8 bases fit TRBD1. Germline CDR1 reads SNHLY; CDR2 reads FYNNEI. The CDR3 has 15 amino acids. Trimming removed 4 bases from V and 0 bases from J; junction bases left unmatched: 3. The CDR3 coding sequence is TGTGCCAGCAGTGCGGACAGGGTCAGCACAGATACGCAGTATTTT. Translated: CASSADRVSTDTQYF. Filled out from reference TRBV2 and TRBJ2-3, the complete variable domain reads EPEVTQTPSHQVTQMGQEVILRCVPISNHLYFYWYRQILGQKVEFLVSFYNNEISEKSEIFDDQFSVERPDGSNFTLKIRSTKLEDSAMYFCASSADRVSTDTQYFGPGTRLTVL.

The genes are TRBV6-1 and TRBJ2-1; D uncertain. Trimming shortened V by 3 bases and J by 3 bases, and 6 bases separated the two germline ends. Germline V gene data show CDR1 as MNHNS and CDR2 as SASEGT. The CDR3 consists of 13 residues. The CDR3 is CASSDGLYNEQFF. CDR3 sequence (DNA): TGTGCCAGCAGTGACGGGCTCTACAATGAGCAGTTCTTC.

This clone was picked up a small number of times. The V and J genes are TRBV27 and TRBJ1-6; D is undetermined. This CDR3 spans 13 amino acids. Per germline, CDR1 MNHEY and CDR2 SMNVEV (reference sequence). Trimming stripped 2 bases from V and 8 bases from J, with 7 bases between. For the CDR3, the DNA is TGTGCCAGCAGTTTACACGGGGATTCACCCCTCCACTTT. Translating it yields CASSLHGDSPLHF.

The chain is built from TRBV10-3 and TRBJ2-5; TRBD1 aligns across 7 bases. The CDR3 covers 14 residues. Looked up from germline, CDR1 is ENHRY and CDR2 is SYGVKD. The V gene end was trimmed by 0 bases and the J gene end by 4 bases; junction bases not matched to a gene: 2. The CDR3 here is CAISESGGRETQYF. The CDR3 DNA follows: TGTGCCATCAGTGAGTCAGGGGGCAGAGAGACCCAGTACTTC.

This rearrangement joins TRBV19 to TRBJ2-3; 7 bases agree with TRBD1. The CDR3 has 13 residues. The V segment lost 6 bases and the J segment 9 bases; nucleotides outside the gene matches: 9. CDR1 is LNHDA, CDR2 SQIVND, per germline (reference sequence). CDR3 sequence reads: CASRRETGKTQYF. DNA of the CDR3: TGTGCCAGTAGGAGAGAGACAGGGAAAACGCAGTATTTT.

There are a few counts of this clone. V usage is TRBV4-3 and J usage is TRBJ1-1, with a possible D match to TRBD1 (5 bases). The CDR3 consists of 14 residues. The V end lost 1 base, the J end lost 5 bases, and 11 bases lay between the germline ends. Germline CDR1 LGHNA, CDR2 YSLEER. The CDR3 spells CASSQVAGETEAFF. The CDR3 coding sequence is TGCGCCAGCAGCCAAGTGGCGGGGGAAACTGAAGCTTTCTTT.

The DNA of the CDR3 is TGTGCCAGCAGCCAAGAGGACAGGGAGGGCGGAAACACCATATATTTT. Translated: CASSQEDREGGNTIYF. This sequence joins TRBV5-4 and TRBJ1-3; 8 nucleotides align to TRBD1. Germline CDR1 and CDR2: SGHNT and YYREEE (reference sequence). Trimming cost V 4 bases and J 4 bases; bases outside gene matches: 10. The CDR3 has 16 residues.

The rearrangement uses TRBV7-3 and TRBJ2-2; D call uncertain. The CDR3 is 14 residues long. With 1 base removed from V and 1 base from J, the gap between germline ends came to 4 bases. CDR1 is SGHTA, CDR2 FQGTGA, per germline. The CDR3 bases are TGTGCCAGCAGCTTAAACAGGAACACCGGGGAGCTGTTTTTT. Translated: CASSLNRNTGELFF.

This chain's CDR3 is CASSYVSSAADTQYF. The CDR3 bases are TGTGCCAGCAGTTACGTTTCTAGCGCGGCAGATACGCAGTATTTT. V is TRBV6-6 and J is TRBJ2-3; the D gene is possibly TRBD2 (6 bases). Germline-derived CDR1 and CDR2 are MNHNY and SVGAGI (reference sequence). The V end was cut by 2 bases, the J end by 4 bases, with 13 bases between. The CDR3 is made up of 15 amino acids.